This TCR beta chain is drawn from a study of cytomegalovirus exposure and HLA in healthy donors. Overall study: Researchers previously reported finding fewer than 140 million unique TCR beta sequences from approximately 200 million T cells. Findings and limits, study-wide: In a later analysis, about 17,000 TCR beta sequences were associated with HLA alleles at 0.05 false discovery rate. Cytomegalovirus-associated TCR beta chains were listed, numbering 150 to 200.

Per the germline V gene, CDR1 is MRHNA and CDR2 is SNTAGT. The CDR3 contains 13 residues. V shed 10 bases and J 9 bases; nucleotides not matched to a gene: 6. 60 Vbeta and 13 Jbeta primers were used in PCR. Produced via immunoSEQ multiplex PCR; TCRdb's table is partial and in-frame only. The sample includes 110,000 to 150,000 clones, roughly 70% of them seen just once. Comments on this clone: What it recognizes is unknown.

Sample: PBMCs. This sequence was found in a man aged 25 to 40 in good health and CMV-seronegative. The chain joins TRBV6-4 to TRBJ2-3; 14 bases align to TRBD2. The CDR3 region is CATAGLAGGTQYF. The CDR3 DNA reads TGTGCCACAGCAGGACTAGCGGGGGGAACGCAGTATTTT.